This section outlines one TCR beta chain sequence together with its context. Its antigen is unknown. Among the donors, all were healthy bone marrow donors. These data originate in a study of cytomegalovirus exposure and HLA in healthy donors. Study summary: About 80 million unique TCR sequences came from HLA-typed donors in an early release.

Trimming pared 0 bases from V and 7 bases from J, leaving 14 bases between. The CDR3 spans 14 residues. CDR1 is SGHNT and CDR2 is YYREEE in the germline V gene (reference sequence). Whole-study results and caveats: A later analysis associated some 16,000 TCR beta sequences with HLA alleles at a 0.05 false discovery rate. Later examination showed HLA-associated TCR beta chains had greater clonal expansion than equally common others.

The PCR had 60 Vbeta and 13 Jbeta primers. The repertoire was sequenced with immunoSEQ multiplex PCR; TCRdb's copy has only in-frame clones and lacks some. Here the sample spans 150,000 to 170,000 clones, over 65% being singletons. This clonotype originated in a woman in her thirties or forties in good health and CMV-seronegative. The sequenced material came from PBMCs. This chain connects TRBV5-4 to TRBJ2-7; D perhaps matches TRBD1 (5 bases). The CDR3: CASSLVGPSIEQYF. The CDR3 DNA follows: TGTGCCAGCAGCTTGGTGGGGCCCTCCATAGAGCAGTACTTC. Filled out from reference TRBV5-4 and TRBJ2-7, the complete variable domain reads ETGVTQSPTHLIKTRGQQVTLRCSSQSGHNTVSWYQQALGQGPQFIFQYYREEENGRGNFPPRFSGLQFPNYSSELNVNALELDDSALYLCASSLVGPSIEQYFGPGTRLTVT.